The 28 T cell receptor beta chains below were found in one sample sequenced in a study of Ad26.COV2.S vaccination and SARS-CoV-2 variants. Treatment given: some 20 received Ad26.COV2.S at low or high dose, single or two shots; about 5 received placebo; per-sample allocation not given. Samples were taken on day 63 after the first vaccine or placebo injection. TCRdb keeps only in-frame clones here, not all; method: immunoSEQ multiplex PCR. The repertoire holds a few hundred thousand clones, with roughly 90% as singletons. This sample comprised peripheral blood, obtained in a trial of Ad26.COV2.S vaccine versus placebo. These TCRs come from a person between 18 and 65 years old who received the Ad26.COV2.S COVID-19 vaccine or a placebo.

The chain joins TRBV4-1 to TRBJ2-7, with a weak D call TRBD2 (6 bases). Per germline, CDR1 MGHRA and CDR2 YSYEKL. The CDR3 length is 14 residues. Trimming removed 5 bases at V and 5 bases at J, with 16 bases between. CDR3 in DNA: TGCGCCAGCAGCTCGACCGGGACGGGGGACGAGCAGTACTTC. Its translation is CASSSTGTGDEQYF.

The V and J genes are TRBV7-3 and TRBJ2-7; TRBD2 aligns across 13 bases. The CDR3 covers 14 residues. After removal of 5 bases from V and 4 bases from J, the junction contained 2 bases not matched to a gene. CDR1 and CDR2 from the germline V gene are SGHTA and FQGTGA. The CDR3: CASSTSGGAYEQYF. Here the CDR3 DNA reads TGTGCCAGCAGCACTAGCGGGGGGGCGTACGAGCAGTACTTC.

The chain is built from TRBV7-9 and TRBJ2-3, with 16 bases that match TRBD2. Trimming took 4 bases from V and 1 from J; bases not matched to a gene: 5. Germline CDR1 SEHNR, CDR2 FQNEAQ (reference sequence). The CDR3 length is 18 residues. The CDR3 sequence is CASSSGLAGGLGTDTQYF. For the CDR3, the DNA is TGTGCCAGCAGCTCGGGACTAGCGGGGGGGCTCGGCACAGATACGCAGTATTTT.

The gene calls are TRBV2 and TRBJ1-6; 7 positions match TRBD1. CDR3 size: 15 residues. The ends lost 1 base at V and 10 bases at J; junction bases unmatched: 7. Germline V CDR1 and CDR2: SNHLY, FYNNEI. Here the CDR3 DNA reads TGTGCCAGCAGTGAAGACGTGACAGGGCAATCACCCCTCCACTTT. Protein: CASSEDVTGQSPLHF.

The table lists this clone with a few counts. The chain employs TRBV3-1 (or the pseudogene TRBV3-2) and TRBJ1-4; maybe TRBD1 (6 bases). The CDR3 sequence is 13 residues long. The V gene lost 1 base and the J gene lost 11 bases, with 11 bases spanning the gap. Looked up from germline, CDR1 is LGHDT and CDR2 is YNNKEL (reference sequence). The CDR3 here is CASSQGQGWKLFF. The CDR3 coding sequence is TGTGCCAGCAGCCAAGGTCAGGGGTGGAAACTGTTTTTT.

The chain combines TRBV29-1 with TRBJ2-7, with 7 bases matching TRBD1. The ends lost 7 bases at V and 3 bases at J; junction bases unmatched: 3. Per the germline V gene, CDR1 is SQVTM and CDR2 is ANQGSEA. The CDR3 has 11 amino acids. DNA for the CDR3: TGCAGCGCGAGACAGGGCTACGAGCAGTACTTC. The encoded protein is CSARQGYEQYF.

The V call is TRBV2, the J call TRBJ2-7; D remains ambiguous. There are 13 residues in the CDR3. Germline V gene data show CDR1 as SNHLY and CDR2 as FYNNEI. V dropped 1 base and J dropped 0 bases, with 4 bases sitting between them. The CDR3 spells CASSEDYSYEQYF. In nucleotides, the CDR3 is TGTGCCAGCAGTGAAGACTACTCCTACGAGCAGTACTTC.

The chain employs TRBV18 and TRBJ2-7; 7 positions agree with TRBD1. Unmatched junction bases numbered 11, after V lost 5 bases and J lost 7 bases. This CDR3 region has 14 residues. The germline gives CDR1 KGHSH, CDR2 LQKENI. CDR3: CASSKSRDRSEQYF. For the CDR3, the DNA is TGTGCCAGCTCAAAGAGCCGGGACAGAAGTGAGCAGTACTTC. The full variable domain, with the rest looked up from reference TRBV18 and TRBJ2-7, is NAGVMQNPRHLVRRRGQEARLRCSPMKGHSHVYWYRQLPEEGLKFMVYLQKENIIDESGMPKERFSAEFPKEGPSILRIQQVVRGDSAAYFCASSKSRDRSEQYFGPGTRLTVT.

The V call is TRBV28, the J call TRBJ2-5; D perhaps matches TRBD2 (7 bases). Trimming shortened V by 5 bases and J by 3 bases, and 19 bases separated the two germline ends. Per the germline V gene, CDR1 is MDHEN and CDR2 is SYDVKM. This CDR3 has 16 amino acids. The CDR3 spells CASSLRGGVKEETQYF. Written as DNA, the CDR3 is TGTGCCAGCAGTCTAAGGGGGGGAGTAAAAGAAGAGACCCAGTACTTC.

V gene TRBV6-6 combines with J gene TRBJ2-2, with D maybe TRBD2 (6 bases). Trimming left V 5 bases short and J 2 bases short, with 18 bases between. The germline CDR1 and CDR2 sequences are MNHNY and SVGAGI (reference sequence). CDR3 size: 17 residues. CDR3 in amino acids: CASSPRRVGSNTGELFF. The CDR3 bases are TGTGCCAGCAGTCCCCGGAGGGTTGGATCCAACACCGGGGAGCTGTTTTTT.

The chain is built from TRBV27 and TRBJ2-7; 7 bases match TRBD1. V gave up 2 bases and J gave up 1 base; unmatched junction bases: 5. The CDR3 spans 15 residues. CDR1 is MNHEY and CDR2 is SMNVEV in the germline V gene (reference sequence). CDR3 sequence reads: CASSLRAGGSYEQYF. For the CDR3, the DNA is TGTGCCAGCAGTTTAAGGGCAGGGGGATCCTACGAGCAGTACTTC.

The chain joins TRBV7-3 to TRBJ1-2; a possible D gene is TRBD1 (6 bases). Trimming took off 8 bases at V and 0 bases at J, with 16 bases between the two ends. CDR3 length: 15 amino acids. Per the germline V gene, CDR1 is SGHTA and CDR2 is FQGTGA. In DNA form, the CDR3 reads TGTGCCAGCGCTCTAGCCAGGGGCTCTAACTATGGCTACACCTTC. It codes for CASALARGSNYGYTF. Combining the CDR3 with reference TRBV7-3 and TRBJ1-2 gives the whole variable domain GAGVSQTPSNKVTEKGKYVELRCDPISGHTALYWYRQSLGQGPEFLIYFQGTGAADDSGLPNDRFFAVRPEGSVSTLKIQRTERGDSAVYLCASALARGSNYGYTFGSGTRLTVV.

This clone was seen only once. The chain couples TRBV4-2 to TRBJ2-5; D may be TRBD2 (7 bases). V was clipped by 3 bases and J by 5 bases, with 19 bases between them. From germline, CDR1 is LGHNA and CDR2 YNFKEQ. The CDR3 is made up of 16 amino acids. CDR3: CASSQYSGGLDETQYF. The CDR3 DNA sequence: TGTGCCAGCAGCCAGTACTCCGGGGGGCTAGATGAGACCCAGTACTTC.

The chain is built from TRBV24-1 and TRBJ1-2, with 9 bases lining up with TRBD1. This CDR3 is built from 14 residues. Trimming at V came to 4 bases and at J to 6 bases, leaving 5 bases not matched to a gene. The V gene's germline CDR1 is KGHDR and CDR2 SFDVKD. The CDR3: CATSERDREDGYTF. For the CDR3, the DNA is TGTGCCACCAGTGAACGGGACAGGGAGGATGGCTACACCTTC.

V gene TRBV9 combines with J gene TRBJ2-5, with TRBD1 matching over 7 bases. Germline V gives CDR1 SGDLS, CDR2 YYNGEE. The CDR3 is made up of 16 amino acids. V was pared by 4 bases and J by 2 bases, with 11 bases of the junction left unmatched. CDR3 DNA: TGTGCCAGCAGCAGGGGGACAGCGTGGGTTCAAGAGACCCAGTACTTC. The encoded protein is CASSRGTAWVQETQYF.

This clone has a single count. This chain connects TRBV3-1 (or the pseudogene TRBV3-2) to TRBJ1-2; D is perhaps TRBD1 (5 bases). Germline assignment: CDR1 LGHDT and CDR2 YNNKEL (reference sequence). This CDR3 is built from 13 residues. V was shortened by 4 bases and J by 2 bases, with 8 bases between the two germline ends. In DNA, the CDR3 is TGTGCCAGCAGCCCTTCAGGGAACTATGGCTACACCTTC. It codes for CASSPSGNYGYTF.

The chain combines TRBV12-3 or TRBV12-4 with TRBJ1-1, with unresolved D. The CDR3 extends over 12 amino acids. Trimming shortened V by 4 bases and J by 0 bases, and 3 bases separated the two germline ends. The DNA of the CDR3 is TGTGCCAGCAGTTGGGTGAACACTGAAGCTTTCTTT. Amino acid sequence: CASSWVNTEAFF.

This chain joins TRBV19 and TRBJ1-6; D perhaps matches TRBD1 (5 bases). CDR3 length equals 16 residues. The V and J ends lost 1 base and 14 bases respectively, with 21 bases between them. Germline assignment: CDR1 LNHDA and CDR2 SQIVND (reference sequence). Written as DNA, the CDR3 is TGTGCCAGTAGTATAGCTGGCGGCTGGGGGGAAGGAGCCCTCCACTTT. It encodes CASSIAGGWGEGALHF.

This clone occurred once. The chain links TRBV30 to TRBJ1-1; D not certain. V lost 1 base, J lost 0 bases, and 6 bases lay in between. This CDR3 has 13 residues. Per the germline V gene, CDR1 is GTSNPN and CDR2 is SVGIG (reference sequence). CDR3 amino acids: CAWSGRMNTEAFF. The CDR3 DNA reads TGTGCCTGGAGTGGGCGTATGAACACTGAAGCTTTCTTT.

This chain uses TRBV6-2 or TRBV6-3 with TRBJ2-1, with TRBD1 identical over 7 bases. Trimming took 6 bases from V and 6 from J; bases not matched to a gene: 14. The germline gives CDR1 MNHEY, CDR2 SVGEGT. CDR3 size: 16 residues. The CDR3: CASSPLVDRQSNEQFF. For the CDR3, the DNA is TGTGCCAGCAGCCCCCTCGTGGACAGGCAGAGCAATGAGCAGTTCTTC.

The chain links TRBV5-1 to TRBJ2-7; D ambiguous. The CDR3 is made up of 14 amino acids. The germline CDR1 and CDR2 sequences are SGHRS and YFSETQ. The germline V and J ends were trimmed by 4 bases and 1 base, with 12 bases remaining between them. CDR3 nucleotide sequence: TGCGCCAGCAGCCCGACGACGGCTTCCTACGAGCAGTACTTC. This translates into CASSPTTASYEQYF.

The chain combines TRBV4-1 with TRBJ1-1; TRBD1 might be the D (5 bases). V was clipped by 1 base and J by 0 bases, with 18 bases between them. In germline, CDR1 is MGHRA, CDR2 YSYEKL. The CDR3 loop spans 18 amino acids. The CDR3 reads CASSQVRQGVSLNTEAFF. CDR3 in DNA: TGCGCCAGCAGCCAAGTCAGGCAGGGCGTTAGCTTGAACACTGAAGCTTTCTTT.

CDR3 protein: CASSPQAGGLPGEQFF. For the CDR3, the DNA is TGTGCCAGCAGCCCCCAAGCGGGGGGGCTTCCAGGCGAGCAGTTCTTC. This chain uses TRBV9 with TRBJ2-1; 10 bases are shared with TRBD2. This CDR3 region has 16 residues. J lost 10 bases, V lost 4 bases, and 14 bases had no gene match. Germline CDR1 SGDLS, CDR2 YYNGEE.

The chain uses TRBV9 and TRBJ2-1; 7 positions agree with TRBD2. CDR3 size: 15 residues. The V and J ends lost 4 bases and 0 bases, in that order; junction bases with no gene match: 4. Germline V gene data show CDR1 as SGDLS and CDR2 as YYNGEE. CDR3 sequence (DNA): TGTGCCAGCAGCTCGCGGACTAGCTCCTACAATGAGCAGTTCTTC. This sequence encodes CASSSRTSSYNEQFF.

The chain combines TRBV28 with TRBJ2-7; perhaps TRBD2 as D (5 bases). The CDR3 is made up of 15 amino acids. Germline V gives CDR1 MDHEN, CDR2 SYDVKM. V lost 8 bases, J lost 5 bases, and 22 bases lay in between. The CDR3 nucleotides read TGTGCCAGCGGATTAAGCGGTGTGGGGTTCCACGAGCAGTACTTC. Encoded protein: CASGLSGVGFHEQYF.

The chain recombines TRBV7-9 with TRBJ2-5; possibly TRBD2 for D (5 bases). Germline V lookup: CDR1 SEHNR, CDR2 FQNEAQ (reference sequence). CDR3 size: 15 residues. V was trimmed by 4 bases and J by 5 bases, leaving 17 bases between them. In nucleotides, the CDR3 is TGTGCCAGCAGCTCCACGAGGGAGCCCCAGGAGACCCAGTACTTC. It encodes CASSSTREPQETQYF. Combining the CDR3 with reference TRBV7-9 and TRBJ2-5 gives the whole variable domain DTGVSQNPRHKITKRGQNVTFRCDPISEHNRLYWYRQTLGQGPEFLTYFQNEAQLEKSRLLSDRFSAERPKGSFSTLEIQRTEQGDSAMYLCASSSTREPQETQYFGPGTRLLVL.

This clone was picked up one time. The gene calls are TRBV7-8 and TRBJ1-6, with 9 bases matching TRBD1. After removal of 5 bases from V and 9 bases from J, the junction contained 8 bases not matched to a gene. The CDR3 sequence is 15 residues long. The germline V gene encodes CDR1 SGHVS and CDR2 FQNEAQ. The CDR3 spells CASSRDRGSGSPLHF. The CDR3 DNA follows: TGTGCCAGCAGCCGAGACAGGGGGTCGGGTTCACCCCTCCACTTT.

This chain links TRBV3-1 (or the pseudogene TRBV3-2) with TRBJ1-6; TRBD1 might be the D (5 bases). CDR3 length: 13 amino acids. Germline CDR1 is LGHDT and CDR2 is YNNKEL (reference sequence). V was pared by 4 bases and J by 9 bases, with 10 bases between. This CDR3 reads CASSPGGSSPLHF. DNA of the CDR3: TGTGCCAGCAGCCCGGGGGGGAGTTCACCCCTCCACTTT.